This entry lists 23 T cell receptor beta chains sequenced from one sample in a study of T cell repertoires in cytomegalovirus infection. TCRdb itself ran the reads through MiXCR, one entry per CDR3 protein. The sample lists more than 110,000 distinct CDR3 sequences, 32% occurring once. These receptors lack a known antigen. The material was CD8+ T cells from cultured PBMCs, obtained from culture after CMV antigen stimulation. The receptors originated from a human donor in good health (CMV status not recorded). Some clones in this sample may be carry-over from other donors' samples.

This clonotype has only a few counts. The rearrangement uses TRBV20-1 and TRBJ2-3; maybe TRBD1 (5 bases). This CDR3 comprises 12 residues. V gave up 6 bases and J gave up 5 bases, with 12 bases separating them. Germline lookup yields CDR1 DFQATT and CDR2 SNEGSKA (reference sequence). In DNA form, the CDR3 reads TGCAGTGCCAAGACAGCAGTAGATACGCAGTATTTT. This sequence encodes CSAKTAVDTQYF.

This clonotype was counted only a few times. The chain combines TRBV7-6 with TRBJ2-3; D not resolved. Deletions cut 1 base from V and 6 bases from J, with 11 bases between. Looked up from germline, CDR1 is SGHVS and CDR2 is FNYEAQ. CDR3 length: 14 amino acids. CDR3 sequence: CASSLGWGSDTQYF. In nucleotides, the CDR3 is TGTGCCAGCAGCTTAGGGTGGGGTTCGGATACGCAGTATTTT.

This clonotype came up a few times. One end of the junction does not line up with germline, which may come from a read error. This chain uses TRBV12-3 or TRBV12-4 with TRBJ2-7; TRBD2 aligns across 12 bases. The CDR3 length is 17 residues. CDR3 DNA: TGTGCCAGCAGCTTAGGACTAGCGGGGACGAGCTCCTACGAGCAGTACTTC. It translates to CASSLGLAGTSSYEQYF.

In this sample, this clonotype turned up a few times. The gene calls are TRBV7-9 and TRBJ2-1, with a weak D call TRBD1 (6 bases). V lost 3 bases and J 8 bases, leaving 11 bases between the germline ends. This CDR3 is built from 13 residues. CDR1 SEHNR and CDR2 FQNEAQ come from the germline V gene (reference sequence). The CDR3 DNA sequence: TGTGCCAGCAGCTTCCACAGGGATGATGAGCAGTTCTTC. Translating gives CASSFHRDDEQFF.

This clonotype was counted a few times. The V call is TRBV11-3, the J call TRBJ2-1; possibly TRBD1 or TRBD2 for D (6 bases each). Germline V gene data show CDR1 as SGHNT and CDR2 as YENEEA. V shed 1 base and J shed 0 bases, with 16 bases lying between them. This CDR3 spans 18 amino acids. As DNA, the CDR3 is TGTGCCAGCAGCTTAGCTGGGGGGCTACCAAGCTCCTACAATGAGCAGTTCTTC. This translates into CASSLAGGLPSSYNEQFF.

This chain links TRBV7-8 with TRBJ2-3, with TRBD2 matching over 8 bases. The CDR3 runs 16 residues. Unmatched junction bases numbered 10, after V lost 5 bases and J lost 3 bases. CDR1 and CDR2 from the germline V gene are SGHVS and FQNEAQ. The CDR3 reads CASSIRRGLATDTQYF. CDR3 coding DNA: TGTGCCAGCAGCATCCGGCGCGGACTAGCTACAGATACGCAGTATTTT.

The V gene is TRBV12-3 or TRBV12-4, the J gene TRBJ2-5; D is possibly TRBD1 or TRBD2 (5 bases each). The CDR3 runs to 13 residues. The V and J ends lost 7 bases and 2 bases respectively, with 11 bases between them. CDR3 nucleotides: TGTGCCAGCACCATGGGGGAGCAAGAGACCCAGTACTTC. Its translation: CASTMGEQETQYF.

The rearrangement uses TRBV11-2 and TRBJ1-2, with 8 bases matching TRBD1. V was clipped by 6 bases and J by 2 bases; unmatched bases: 8. Germline assignment: CDR1 SGHAT and CDR2 FQNNGV. This CDR3 has 15 amino acids. Here the CDR3 reads CASSYGTGINYGYTF. For the CDR3, the DNA is TGTGCCAGCAGTTACGGGACAGGAATCAACTATGGCTACACCTTC.

The chain carries TRBV7-2 and TRBJ1-5; D is unresolved. The CDR3 covers 15 residues. V shed 5 bases and J shed 3 bases, with 14 bases lying between them. The germline CDR1 and CDR2 sequences are SGHTA and FQGNSA. The CDR3 DNA reads as TGTGCCAGCAGCCCCCGTGACCCGTACAATCAGCCCCAGCATTTT. Amino acid sequence: CASSPRDPYNQPQHF.

The V call is TRBV7-9, the J call TRBJ2-3; TRBD2 is a possible D gene (6 bases). The ends were cut back, 1 base at V and 3 bases at J, with 14 bases in the middle. This CDR3 has 16 residues. CDR1 is SEHNR, CDR2 FQNEAQ, per germline (reference sequence). The chain's CDR3 is CASSLGPRDSTDTQYF. The DNA of the CDR3 is TGTGCCAGCAGCTTAGGCCCCCGGGACTCGACAGATACGCAGTATTTT.

This clonotype was found a few times. The chain joins TRBV9 to TRBJ2-7; 8 nucleotides agree with TRBD2. The V gene end was trimmed by 4 bases and the J gene end by 3 bases; junction bases not matched to a gene: 9. The CDR3 length is 15 residues. The germline CDR1 and CDR2 sequences are SGDLS and YYNGEE. CDR3 protein: CASSPGGGYFYEQYF. CDR3 in DNA: TGTGCCAGCAGCCCCGGGGGGGGGTACTTCTACGAGCAGTACTTC. Together with reference TRBV9 and TRBJ2-7, the CDR3 gives the full variable domain: DSGVTQTPKHLITATGQRVTLRCSPRSGDLSVYWYQQSLDQGLQFLIQYYNGEERAKGNILERFSAQQFPDLHSELNLSSLELGDSALYFCASSPGGGYFYEQYFGPGTRLTVT.

This clonotype was detected only a few times. The CDR3 nucleotides read TGTGCCAGCAGCTTAAGTGGGGAAAGCAATCAGCCCCAGCATTTT. Translation gives CASSLSGESNQPQHF. This chain connects TRBV7-2 to TRBJ1-5; D unclear. Trimming cost V 2 bases and J 1 base, with 9 bases left between them. Germline CDR1 SGHTA, CDR2 FQGNSA. The CDR3 consists of 15 residues.

V and J are TRBV28 and TRBJ2-1; 13 bases are shared with TRBD2. The CDR3 spans 16 residues. V lost 6 bases to trimming and J lost 7 bases; unmatched junction nucleotides: 9. Germline assignment: CDR1 MDHEN and CDR2 SYDVKM. In DNA, the CDR3 is TGTGCCAGCAGCCCACCGGGACTAGCGGGAAAAAATGAGCAGTTCTTC. The encoded protein is CASSPPGLAGKNEQFF.

This clonotype has only one observation. The CDR3 sequence is CASSDDGQPQHF. The CDR3 DNA follows: TGTGCCAGCAGTGATGACGGACAGCCCCAGCATTTT. The chain couples TRBV2 to TRBJ1-5; D is uncertain. This CDR3 is built from 12 residues. Germline-derived CDR1 and CDR2 are SNHLY and FYNNEI. Trimming removed 3 bases from V and 7 bases from J, with 7 bases in between.

This clonotype was seen a handful of times. The chain uses TRBV6-1 and TRBJ1-2, with unresolved D. The CDR3 consists of 14 residues. Germline-derived CDR1 and CDR2 are MNHNS and SASEGT. The V end lost 1 base, the J end lost 6 bases, and 12 bases lay between the germline ends. The CDR3 DNA reads TGTGCCAGCAGTGAAGGCGTCTGGGGTAATGGCTACACCTTC. This sequence encodes CASSEGVWGNGYTF.

This chain links TRBV20-1 with TRBJ2-7; the D is unclear. This CDR3 is 14 amino acids long. Germline assignment: CDR1 DFQATT and CDR2 SNEGSKA (reference sequence). V lost 0 bases and J lost 3, with 12 bases in between. CDR3: CSARDRLVGYEQYF. The DNA for the CDR3 is TGCAGTGCTAGAGACAGACTTGTCGGCTACGAGCAGTACTTC.

This clonotype has a handful of counts. The J gene is TRBJ1-5, the V gene TRBV7-9; D gene unclear. The germline CDR1 and CDR2 sequences are SEHNR and FQNEAQ (reference sequence). With 5 bases removed from V and 5 bases from J, the gap between germline ends came to 7 bases. The CDR3 is 12 residues long. The CDR3 protein is CASSLTDQPQHF. CDR3 coding DNA: TGTGCCAGCAGCCTCACCGATCAGCCCCAGCATTTT.

V and J are TRBV6-2 or TRBV6-3 and TRBJ1-1; D uncertain. CDR1 is MNHEY and CDR2 is SVGEGT in the germline V gene. The CDR3 spans 14 residues. V shed 1 base and J shed 3 bases, with 9 bases lying between them. CDR3 in amino acids: CASSYLELYTEAFF. The CDR3 DNA follows: TGTGCCAGCAGTTACTTGGAACTGTACACTGAAGCTTTCTTT.

This clonotype was seen more than once but under ten times. The chain employs TRBV5-4 and TRBJ2-5; 9 positions match TRBD2. The ends lost 4 bases at V and 4 bases at J; junction bases unmatched: 11. Germline V CDR1 and CDR2: SGHNT, YYREEE (reference sequence). The CDR3 sequence is 16 residues long. CDR3 DNA sequence: TGTGCCAGCAGCCCAGCCATGCAGCGGGGGGCAGAGACCCAGTACTTC. It translates to CASSPAMQRGAETQYF.

The rearrangement joins TRBV10-3 to TRBJ2-2; TRBD1 is a possible D gene (5 bases). V lost 2 bases and J 6 bases, leaving 10 bases between the germline ends. This CDR3 is 14 amino acids long. Germline CDR1 ENHRY, CDR2 SYGVKD. The CDR3 sequence is CAISEPGSAGELFF. The DNA for the CDR3 is TGTGCCATCAGTGAGCCAGGGTCGGCCGGGGAGCTGTTTTTT.

The chain combines TRBV7-9 with TRBJ1-2, with 12 bases that match TRBD1. The CDR3 sequence is 16 residues long. Germline assignment: CDR1 SEHNR and CDR2 FQNEAQ (reference sequence). J was trimmed by 5 bases and V by 0 bases; bases with no gene match: 4. This CDR3 reads CASSLAPGQGAYGYTF. The CDR3 nucleotides are TGTGCCAGCAGCTTAGCTCCGGGACAGGGGGCTTATGGCTACACCTTC.

The chain couples TRBV5-4 to TRBJ1-1, with TRBD1 identical over 8 bases. The germline CDR1 and CDR2 sequences are SGHNT and YYREEE (reference sequence). The CDR3 is 16 residues long. J lost 4 bases, V lost 4 bases, and 12 bases had no gene match. The CDR3, as DNA: TGTGCCAGCAGCCTAAGTCCGGGACAGGTAGCCACTGAAGCTTTCTTT. Translation gives CASSLSPGQVATEAFF. Full variable domain (remainder filled in from reference TRBV5-4 and TRBJ1-1): ETGVTQSPTHLIKTRGQQVTLRCSSQSGHNTVSWYQQALGQGPQFIFQYYREEENGRGNFPPRFSGLQFPNYSSELNVNALELDDSALYLCASSLSPGQVATEAFFGQGTRLTVV.

This sequence joins TRBV20-1 and TRBJ2-5; a possible D gene is TRBD1 (5 bases). Trimming took 1 base from V and 0 from J, leaving 9 bases between them. The CDR3 has 14 amino acids. From germline, CDR1 is DFQATT and CDR2 SNEGSKA (reference sequence). For the CDR3, the DNA is TGCAGTGCTAGAGGACAGACGTACCAAGAGACCCAGTACTTC. The encoded protein is CSARGQTYQETQYF.